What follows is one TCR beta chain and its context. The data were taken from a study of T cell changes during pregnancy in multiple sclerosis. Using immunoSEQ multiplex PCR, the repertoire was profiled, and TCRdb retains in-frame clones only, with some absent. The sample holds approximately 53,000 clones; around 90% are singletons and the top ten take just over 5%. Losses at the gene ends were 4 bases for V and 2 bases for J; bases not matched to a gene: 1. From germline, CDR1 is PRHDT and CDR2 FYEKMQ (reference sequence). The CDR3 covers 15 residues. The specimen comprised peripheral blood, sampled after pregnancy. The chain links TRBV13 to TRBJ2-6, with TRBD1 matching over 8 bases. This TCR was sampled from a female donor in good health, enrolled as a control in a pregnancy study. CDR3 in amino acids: CASSSQGAGANVLTF. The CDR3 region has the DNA TGTGCCAGCAGCTCACAGGGGGCTGGGGCCAACGTCCTGACTTTC.